This T cell receptor (beta chain) is from a study of blood T cell repertoires in COVID-19. Whole-study context: Researchers got acute and convalescent COVID-19 samples from the United States, Italy and Spain. From T cells, B-cell-depleted T cells, or PBMCs came the material, which was cDNA or gDNA.

Study processing details: Estimation of nucleated cell counts relied on the amplification of reference gene primers. Profiling relied on immunoSEQ multiplex PCR, and the TCRdb table lists in-frame clones only, not all of them. The V and J calls and the clone size are those of that table, but D and trimming were determined from the DNA. Counted here are about 24,000 clones, around 88% occurring once; the ten biggest clones make up roughly 24%. The specimen was peripheral blood. The source of this sequence is a human donor with active COVID-19. The donor label of this sample is uncertain.

The CDR3 DNA is TGTGCCAGCAGCCAAGATGAGTATGGCTACACCTTC. Amino acids: CASSQDEYGYTF. The rearrangement uses TRBV3-1 (or the pseudogene TRBV3-2) and TRBJ1-2; no reliable D call. The CDR3 is made up of 12 amino acids. The germline CDR1 and CDR2 sequences are LGHDT and YNNKEL (reference sequence). V was shortened by 0 bases and J by 5 bases, with 4 bases between the two germline ends.